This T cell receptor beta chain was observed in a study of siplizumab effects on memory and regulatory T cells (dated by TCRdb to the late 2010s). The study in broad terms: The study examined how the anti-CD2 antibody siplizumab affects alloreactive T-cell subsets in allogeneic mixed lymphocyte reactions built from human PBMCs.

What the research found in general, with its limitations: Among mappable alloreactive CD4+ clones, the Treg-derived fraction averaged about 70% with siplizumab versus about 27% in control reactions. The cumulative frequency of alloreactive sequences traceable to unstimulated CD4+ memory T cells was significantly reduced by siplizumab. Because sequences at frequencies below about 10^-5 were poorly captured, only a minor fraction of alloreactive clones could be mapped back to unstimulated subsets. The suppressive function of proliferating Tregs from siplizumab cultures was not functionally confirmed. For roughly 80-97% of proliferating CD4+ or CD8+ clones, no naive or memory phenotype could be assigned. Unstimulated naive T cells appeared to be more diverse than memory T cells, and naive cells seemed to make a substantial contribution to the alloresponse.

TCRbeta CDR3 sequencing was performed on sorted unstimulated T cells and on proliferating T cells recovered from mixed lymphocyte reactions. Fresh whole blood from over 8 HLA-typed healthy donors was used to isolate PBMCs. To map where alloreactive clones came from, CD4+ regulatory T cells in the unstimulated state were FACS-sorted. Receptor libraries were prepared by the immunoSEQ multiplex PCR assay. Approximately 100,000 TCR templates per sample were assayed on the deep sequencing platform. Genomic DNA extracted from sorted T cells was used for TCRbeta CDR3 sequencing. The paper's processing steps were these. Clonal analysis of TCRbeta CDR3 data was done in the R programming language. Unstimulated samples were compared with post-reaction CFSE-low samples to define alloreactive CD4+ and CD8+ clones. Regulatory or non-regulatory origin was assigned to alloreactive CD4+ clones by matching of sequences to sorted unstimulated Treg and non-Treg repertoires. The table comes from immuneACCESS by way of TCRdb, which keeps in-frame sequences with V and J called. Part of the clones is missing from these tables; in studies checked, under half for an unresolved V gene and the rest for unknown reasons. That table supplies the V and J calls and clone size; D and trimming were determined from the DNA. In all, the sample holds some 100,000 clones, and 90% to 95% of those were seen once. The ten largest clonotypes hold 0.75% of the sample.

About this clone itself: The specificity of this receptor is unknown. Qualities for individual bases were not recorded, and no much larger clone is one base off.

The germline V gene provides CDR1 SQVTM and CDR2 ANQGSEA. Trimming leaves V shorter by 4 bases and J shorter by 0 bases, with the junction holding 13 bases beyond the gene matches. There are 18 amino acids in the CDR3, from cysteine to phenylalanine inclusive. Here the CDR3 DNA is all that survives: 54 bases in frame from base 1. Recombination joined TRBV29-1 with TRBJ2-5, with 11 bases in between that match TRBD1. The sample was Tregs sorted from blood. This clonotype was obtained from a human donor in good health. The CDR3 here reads CSVGPGQGDPTYQETQYF. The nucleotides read TGCAGCGTTGGCCCGGGACAGGGGGACCCCACCTACCAAGAGACCCAGTACTTC.